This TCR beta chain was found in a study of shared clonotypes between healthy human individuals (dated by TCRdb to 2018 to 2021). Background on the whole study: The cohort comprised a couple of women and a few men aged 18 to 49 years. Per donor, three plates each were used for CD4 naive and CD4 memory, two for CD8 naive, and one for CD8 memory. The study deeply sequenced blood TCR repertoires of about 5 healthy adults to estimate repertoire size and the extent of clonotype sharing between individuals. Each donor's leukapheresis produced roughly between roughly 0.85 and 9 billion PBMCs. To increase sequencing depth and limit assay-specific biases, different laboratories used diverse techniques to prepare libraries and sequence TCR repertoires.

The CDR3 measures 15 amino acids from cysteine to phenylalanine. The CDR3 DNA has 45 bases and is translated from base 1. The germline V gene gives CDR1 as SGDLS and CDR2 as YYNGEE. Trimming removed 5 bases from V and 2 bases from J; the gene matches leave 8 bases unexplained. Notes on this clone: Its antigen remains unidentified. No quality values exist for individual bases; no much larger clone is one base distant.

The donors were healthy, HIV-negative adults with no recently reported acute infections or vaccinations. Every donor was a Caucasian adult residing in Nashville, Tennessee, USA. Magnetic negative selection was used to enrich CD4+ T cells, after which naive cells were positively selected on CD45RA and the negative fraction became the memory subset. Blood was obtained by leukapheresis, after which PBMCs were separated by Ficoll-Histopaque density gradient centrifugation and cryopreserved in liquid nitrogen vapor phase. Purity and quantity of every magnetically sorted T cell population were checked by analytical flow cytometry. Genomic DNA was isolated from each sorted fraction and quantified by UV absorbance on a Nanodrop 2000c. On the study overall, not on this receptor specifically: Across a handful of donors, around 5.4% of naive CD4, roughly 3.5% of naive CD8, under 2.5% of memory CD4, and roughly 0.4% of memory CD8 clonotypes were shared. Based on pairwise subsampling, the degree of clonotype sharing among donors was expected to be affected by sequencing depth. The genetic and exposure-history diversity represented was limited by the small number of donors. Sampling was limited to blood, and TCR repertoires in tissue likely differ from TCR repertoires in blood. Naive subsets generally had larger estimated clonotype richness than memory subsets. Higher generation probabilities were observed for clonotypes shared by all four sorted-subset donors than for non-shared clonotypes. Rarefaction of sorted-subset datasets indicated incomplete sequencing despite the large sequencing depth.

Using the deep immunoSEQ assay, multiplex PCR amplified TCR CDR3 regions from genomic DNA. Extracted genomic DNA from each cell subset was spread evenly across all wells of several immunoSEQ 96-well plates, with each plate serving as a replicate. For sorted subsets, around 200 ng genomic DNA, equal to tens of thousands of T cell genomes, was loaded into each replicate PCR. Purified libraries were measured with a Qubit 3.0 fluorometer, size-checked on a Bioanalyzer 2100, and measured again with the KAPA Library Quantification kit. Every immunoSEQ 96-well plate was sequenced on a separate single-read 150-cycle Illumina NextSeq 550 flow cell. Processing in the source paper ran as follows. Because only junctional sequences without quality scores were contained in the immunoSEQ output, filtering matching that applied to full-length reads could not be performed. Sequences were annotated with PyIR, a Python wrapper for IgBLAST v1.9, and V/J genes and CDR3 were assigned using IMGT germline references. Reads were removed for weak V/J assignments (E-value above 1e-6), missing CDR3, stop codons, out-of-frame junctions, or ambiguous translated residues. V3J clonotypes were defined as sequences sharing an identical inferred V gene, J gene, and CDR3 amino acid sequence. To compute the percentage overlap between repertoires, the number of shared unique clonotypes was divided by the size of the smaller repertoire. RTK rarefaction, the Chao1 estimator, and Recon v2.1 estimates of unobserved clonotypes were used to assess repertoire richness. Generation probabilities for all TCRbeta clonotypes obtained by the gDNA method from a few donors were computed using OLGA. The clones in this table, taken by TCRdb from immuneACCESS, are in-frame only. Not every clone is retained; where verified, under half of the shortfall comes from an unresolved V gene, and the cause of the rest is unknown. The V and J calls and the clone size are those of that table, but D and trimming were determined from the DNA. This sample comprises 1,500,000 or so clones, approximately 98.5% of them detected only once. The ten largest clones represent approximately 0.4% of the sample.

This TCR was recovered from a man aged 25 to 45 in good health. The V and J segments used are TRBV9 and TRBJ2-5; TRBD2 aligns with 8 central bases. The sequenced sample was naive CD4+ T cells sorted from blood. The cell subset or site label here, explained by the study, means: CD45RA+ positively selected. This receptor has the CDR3 CASSGSGSWQETQYF. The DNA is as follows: TGTGCCAGCAGTGGAAGCGGGAGTTGGCAAGAGACCCAGTACTTC.